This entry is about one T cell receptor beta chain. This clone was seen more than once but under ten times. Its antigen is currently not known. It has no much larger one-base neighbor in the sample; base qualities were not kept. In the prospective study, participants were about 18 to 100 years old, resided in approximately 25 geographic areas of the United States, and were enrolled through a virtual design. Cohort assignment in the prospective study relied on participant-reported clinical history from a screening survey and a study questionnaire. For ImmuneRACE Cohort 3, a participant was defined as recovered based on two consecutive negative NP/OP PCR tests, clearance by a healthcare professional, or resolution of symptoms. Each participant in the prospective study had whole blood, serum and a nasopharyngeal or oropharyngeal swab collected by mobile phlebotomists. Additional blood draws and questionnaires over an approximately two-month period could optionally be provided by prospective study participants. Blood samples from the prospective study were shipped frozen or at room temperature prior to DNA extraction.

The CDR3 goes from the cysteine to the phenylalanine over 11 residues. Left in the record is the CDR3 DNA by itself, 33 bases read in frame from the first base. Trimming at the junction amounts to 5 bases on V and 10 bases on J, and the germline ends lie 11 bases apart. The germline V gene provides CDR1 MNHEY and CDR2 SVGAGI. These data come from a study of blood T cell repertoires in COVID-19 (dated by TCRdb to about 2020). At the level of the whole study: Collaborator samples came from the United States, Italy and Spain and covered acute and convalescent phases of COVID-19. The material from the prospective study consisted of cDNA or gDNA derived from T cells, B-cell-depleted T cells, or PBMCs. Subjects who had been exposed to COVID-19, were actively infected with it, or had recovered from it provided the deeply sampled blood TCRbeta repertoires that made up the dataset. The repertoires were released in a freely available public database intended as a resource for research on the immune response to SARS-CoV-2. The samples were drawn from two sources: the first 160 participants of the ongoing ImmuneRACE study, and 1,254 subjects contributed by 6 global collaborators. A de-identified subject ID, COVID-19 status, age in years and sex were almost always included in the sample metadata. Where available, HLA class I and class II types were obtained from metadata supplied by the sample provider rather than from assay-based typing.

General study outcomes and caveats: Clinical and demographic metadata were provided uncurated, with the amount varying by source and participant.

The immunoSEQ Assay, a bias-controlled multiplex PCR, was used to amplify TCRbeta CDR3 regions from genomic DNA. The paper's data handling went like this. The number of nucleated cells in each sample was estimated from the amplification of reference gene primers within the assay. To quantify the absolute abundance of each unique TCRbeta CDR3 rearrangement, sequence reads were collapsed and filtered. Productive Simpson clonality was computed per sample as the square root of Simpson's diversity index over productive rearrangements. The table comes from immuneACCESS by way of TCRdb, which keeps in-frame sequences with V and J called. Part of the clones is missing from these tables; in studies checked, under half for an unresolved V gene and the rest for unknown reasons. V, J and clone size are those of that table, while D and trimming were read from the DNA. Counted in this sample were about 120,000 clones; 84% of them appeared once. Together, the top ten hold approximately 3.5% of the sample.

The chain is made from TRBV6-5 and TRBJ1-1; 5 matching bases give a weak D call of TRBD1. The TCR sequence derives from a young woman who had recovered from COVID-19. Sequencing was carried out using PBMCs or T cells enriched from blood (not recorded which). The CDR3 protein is CASSTWGGAFF. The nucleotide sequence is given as TGTGCCAGCAGTACCTGGGGGGGAGCTTTCTTT.